These 27 T cell receptor beta chains were sequenced from one sample in a study of OX40 agonist ivuxolimab in advanced cancers. Library construction relied on the immunoSEQ multiplex PCR assay. TCRdb retrieved this table from immuneACCESS and kept in-frame rearrangements only. Not all clones are present; in checked studies, unresolved V genes account for under half, and no reason is known for the remainder. Counted in this sample were over 45,000 clones; more than 85% of them appeared once. 15% to 20% of the sample lies in the top ten. Source: CD4+ or CD8+ T cells sorted from blood, taken in a trial of the OX40 agonist ivuxolimab. The receptors originated from an adult with an advanced solid tumor such as melanoma, head and neck, liver or kidney cancer.

The gene calls are TRBV6-5 and TRBJ1-2; 9 nucleotides line up with TRBD1. CDR1 and CDR2 (germline): MNHEY, SVGAGI. The CDR3 totals 16 residues. V was pared by 2 bases and J by 1 base, with 5 bases of the junction left unmatched. The CDR3 coding sequence is TGTGCCAGCAGTTACGAACAGGGGGCGCTTAACTATGGCTACACCTTC. Residues: CASSYEQGALNYGYTF.

This sequence joins TRBV2 and TRBJ2-1; TRBD2 matches 8 bases. This CDR3 contains 16 residues. The junction had 7 bases not matched to a gene; V was cut back by 4 bases and J by 2 bases. Germline-derived CDR1 and CDR2 are SNHLY and FYNNEI. CDR3 sequence (DNA): TGTGCCAGCAGTGGACGAGCGGGAGAGACCTACAATGAGCAGTTCTTC. Its protein is CASSGRAGETYNEQFF.

This clone was counted once. The chain has TRBV9 and TRBJ2-7; 8 bases agree with TRBD2. V gave up 2 bases and J gave up 2 bases; unmatched junction bases: 3. Looked up from germline, CDR1 is SGDLS and CDR2 is YYNGEE. The CDR3 length is 14 residues. CDR3 residues: CASSVTSVAYEQYF. The CDR3 coding sequence is TGTGCCAGCAGCGTGACTAGCGTTGCCTACGAGCAGTACTTC.

To note about this clone: It differs at one base from a far larger clone, so likely a read error. The chain employs TRBV6-1 and TRBJ2-7, with TRBD2 matching 9 bases. Germline assignment: CDR1 MNHNS and CDR2 SASEGT. The trim removed 0 bases at V and 0 bases at J, leaving 0 bases unmatched. The CDR3 totals 15 residues. CDR3 coding DNA: TGTGCCAGCAGTGAAGCTAGCGGGAGCTCCTACGAGCAGTACTTC. This translates into CASSEASGSSYEQYF.

V gene TRBV4-3 combines with J gene TRBJ2-4; no clear D. Deletions cut 3 bases from V and 0 bases from J, with 9 bases between. This CDR3 comprises 15 residues. Germline V gene data show CDR1 as LGHNA and CDR2 as YSLEER. CDR3 nucleotides: TGCGCCAGCAGCCACGGACGGCTAGCCAAAAACATTCAGTACTTC. Translated, it gives CASSHGRLAKNIQYF.

The chain carries TRBV19 and TRBJ2-1, with D perhaps being TRBD1 or TRBD2 (5 bases each). The V gene's germline CDR1 is LNHDA and CDR2 SQIVND (reference sequence). V shed 0 bases and J shed 7 bases, with 19 bases lying between them. The CDR3 has 17 residues. CDR3 sequence: CASSIDLGNAAGNEQFF. The DNA of the CDR3 is TGTGCCAGTAGTATAGATCTCGGGAACGCGGCAGGGAATGAGCAGTTCTTC. Supplemented by reference TRBV19 and TRBJ2-1, the full variable domain reads DGGITQSPKYLFRKEGQNVTLSCEQNLNHDAMYWYRQDPGQGLRLIYYSQIVNDFQKGDIAEGYSVSREKKESFPLTVTSAQKNPTAFYLCASSIDLGNAAGNEQFFGPGTRLTVL.

In this sample, this clone turned up once. CDR3 sequence (DNA): TGTGCCAGCAGCCGCAGCTCAAGGAGCTTTAATGAAAAACTGTTTTTT. Amino acid sequence: CASSRSSRSFNEKLFF. The genes are TRBV28 and TRBJ1-4; D gene unclear. The CDR3 runs to 16 residues. Germline V CDR1 and CDR2: MDHEN, SYDVKM. V lost 6 bases to trimming and J lost 4 bases, with 18 bases between them.

The gene calls are TRBV28 and TRBJ2-2, with TRBD2 matching 10 bases. This CDR3 region has 15 residues. V shed 6 bases and J 6 bases; nucleotides not matched to a gene: 7. Germline V gene sequence: CDR1 MDHEN, CDR2 SYDVKM. The CDR3 sequence is CASSASGRWPGELFF. The CDR3 DNA follows: TGTGCCAGCAGCGCTAGCGGGAGATGGCCCGGGGAGCTGTTTTTT. Full variable domain (rest looked up from reference TRBV28 and TRBJ2-2): DVKVTQSSRYLVKRTGEKVFLECVQDMDHENMFWYRQDPGLGLRLIYFSYDVKMKEKGDIPEGYSVSREKKERFSLILESASTNQTSMYLCASSASGRWPGELFFGEGSRLTVL.

The chain couples TRBV27 to TRBJ2-1, with TRBD2 identical over 13 bases. The CDR3 sequence is 16 residues long. The V gene end was trimmed by 3 bases and the J gene end by 2 bases; junction bases not matched to a gene: 1. Germline values: CDR1 MNHEY, CDR2 SMNVEV (reference sequence). The CDR3 DNA is TGTGCCAGCAGTTTGGGACTAGCGGGACCCTACAATGAGCAGTTCTTC. Its protein product is CASSLGLAGPYNEQFF.

V is TRBV28 and J is TRBJ2-1; perhaps TRBD2 as D (5 bases). This CDR3 is built from 14 residues. The V gene lost 2 bases and the J gene lost 8 bases, with 13 bases spanning the gap. In germline, CDR1 is MDHEN, CDR2 SYDVKM. CDR3 sequence reads: CASSLKVATDEQFF. CDR3 nucleotide sequence: TGTGCCAGCAGTTTAAAGGTAGCGACGGATGAGCAGTTCTTC.

The rearrangement uses TRBV6-6 and TRBJ1-1; D is undetermined. Germline V gives CDR1 MNHNY, CDR2 SVGAGI (reference sequence). The ends were cut back, 6 bases at V and 4 bases at J, with 12 bases in the middle. This CDR3 contains 13 residues. The CDR3 loop is CASRDVGSTEAFF. CDR3 in DNA: TGTGCCAGCAGGGACGTGGGGAGCACTGAAGCTTTCTTT.

The rearrangement links TRBV13 to TRBJ2-5; D is possibly TRBD2 (5 bases). The CDR3 covers 14 residues. With 5 bases removed from V and 5 bases from J, the gap between germline ends came to 15 bases. Germline loops: CDR1 PRHDT, CDR2 FYEKMQ (reference sequence). The DNA for the CDR3 is TGTGCCAGCAGCACCCGGGTCCCGGGGGAGACCCAGTACTTC. Protein: CASSTRVPGETQYF. The entire variable domain, with the rest obtained from reference TRBV13 and TRBJ2-5, is as follows: AAGVIQSPRHLIKEKRETATLKCYPIPRHDTVYWYQQGPGQDPQFLISFYEKMQSDKGSIPDRFSAQQFSDYHSELNMSSLELGDSALYFCASSTRVPGETQYFGPGTRLLVL.

The V gene is TRBV4-1, the J gene TRBJ1-1; 7 bases line up with TRBD1. This CDR3 region has 15 residues. CDR1 and CDR2 from the germline V gene are MGHRA and YSYEKL. V gave up 1 base and J gave up 4 bases; unmatched junction bases: 6. CDR3 amino acids: CASSQATGAVTEAFF. The CDR3, as DNA: TGCGCCAGCAGCCAAGCAACAGGGGCCGTCACTGAAGCTTTCTTT.

CDR3 region: CASSQIRSGRNEQYF. In nucleotides, the CDR3 is TGCGCCAGCAGCCAAATCAGGAGCGGGAGAAACGAGCAGTACTTC. V and J are TRBV4-3 and TRBJ2-7, with 8 bases matching TRBD2. The ends lost 2 bases at V and 5 bases at J; junction bases unmatched: 8. The CDR3 runs 15 residues. Germline V gives CDR1 LGHNA, CDR2 YSLEER.

This clone was seen only once. The V call is TRBV14, the J call TRBJ2-2; D possibly corresponds to TRBD2 (6 bases). CDR1 is SGHDN, CDR2 FVKESK, per germline. The V end lost 4 bases, the J end lost 2 bases, and 11 bases lay between the germline ends. This CDR3 has 15 amino acids. CDR3 DNA sequence: TGTGCCAGCAGCCCTCTAGCGTTCAACACCGGGGAGCTGTTTTTT. It yields the protein CASSPLAFNTGELFF.

This chain connects TRBV4-3 to TRBJ2-7; possible D gene TRBD1, 5 bases. The V end lost 3 bases, the J end lost 6 bases, and 21 bases lay between the germline ends. This CDR3 region has 16 residues. Germline V CDR1 and CDR2: LGHNA, YSLEER. The CDR3 is CASSHLGRPATTEQYF. The CDR3, as DNA: TGCGCCAGCAGCCATCTGGGGCGGCCGGCCACCACCGAGCAGTACTTC.

The chain recombines TRBV11-2 with TRBJ2-7, with D perhaps matching TRBD1 (5 bases). Trimming left V 5 bases short and J 0 bases short, with 11 bases between. Germline V gene sequence: CDR1 SGHAT, CDR2 FQNNGV. This CDR3 is built from 14 residues. For the CDR3, the DNA is TGTGCCAGCAGCGGCACAGGAAGCTCCTACGAGCAGTACTTC. Protein product: CASSGTGSSYEQYF.

The V gene is TRBV28, the J gene TRBJ2-7, with TRBD2 matching over 11 bases. The germline V gene encodes CDR1 MDHEN and CDR2 SYDVKM. The CDR3 runs 18 residues. J was trimmed by 5 bases and V by 3 bases; bases with no gene match: 15. The CDR3 loop reads CASSFSDTLAGGPDEQYF. CDR3 DNA sequence: TGTGCCAGCAGTTTTTCGGACACCTTAGCGGGAGGGCCCGACGAGCAGTACTTC.

This chain uses TRBV7-9 with TRBJ1-4, with D tentatively TRBD1 (6 bases). Trimming cost V 8 bases and J 8 bases, with 12 bases left between them. Germline loops: CDR1 SEHNR, CDR2 FQNEAQ (reference sequence). The CDR3 runs 12 residues. This chain's CDR3 is CASRLGGEKLFF. The CDR3 nucleotides read TGTGCCAGCCGCCTTGGGGGCGAAAAACTGTTTTTT.

V usage is TRBV4-3 and J usage is TRBJ2-4; D may be TRBD2 (6 bases). This CDR3 is 18 amino acids long. Trimming shortened V by 0 bases and J by 3 bases, and 18 bases separated the two germline ends. The germline V gene has CDR1 LGHNA and CDR2 YSLEER. CDR3 in DNA: TGCGCCAGCAGCCAAGATTTAACGGCGGCGGGATACAAAAACATTCAGTACTTC. It specifies CASSQDLTAAGYKNIQYF.

This chain joins TRBV6-4 and TRBJ2-3, with TRBD2 as a possible D gene (6 bases). Per the germline V gene, CDR1 is MRHNA and CDR2 is SNTAGT. Trimming pared 3 bases from V and 4 bases from J, leaving 14 bases between. This CDR3 region has 15 residues. CDR3 sequence: CASSEEGVGSDTQYF. DNA for the CDR3: TGTGCCAGCAGTGAGGAGGGAGTAGGGTCAGATACGCAGTATTTT.

This chain joins TRBV6-4 and TRBJ1-3; D gene ambiguous. Per germline, CDR1 MRHNA and CDR2 SNTAGT. Trimming left V 7 bases short and J 0 bases short, with 16 bases between. CDR3 length equals 16 residues. CDR3 sequence: CASTASEHLSGNTIYF. CDR3 sequence (DNA): TGTGCCAGCACCGCCTCGGAGCACCTCTCTGGAAACACCATATATTTT.

The gene calls are TRBV5-4 and TRBJ2-7; tentative D call: TRBD1 (5 bases). Germline lookup yields CDR1 SGHNT and CDR2 YYREEE (reference sequence). The CDR3 runs 13 residues. V shed 2 bases and J shed 0 bases, with 6 bases lying between them. The CDR3 protein is CASSLGASYEQYF. The CDR3 region has the DNA TGTGCCAGCAGCTTAGGGGCCTCCTACGAGCAGTACTTC.

The V and J genes are TRBV6-5 and TRBJ2-1; D gene ambiguous. The length of the CDR3 is 12 residues. With 2 bases removed from V and 10 bases from J, the gap between germline ends came to 9 bases. Germline V lookup: CDR1 MNHEY, CDR2 SVGAGI. CDR3: CASSYPTGEQFF. In DNA, the CDR3 is TGTGCCAGCAGTTACCCCACTGGGGAGCAGTTCTTC.

The chain joins TRBV7-9 to TRBJ2-1, with D maybe TRBD2 (6 bases). There are 15 residues in the CDR3. In germline, CDR1 is SEHNR, CDR2 FQNEAQ (reference sequence). Trimming cost V 3 bases and J 4 bases, with 13 bases left between them. DNA for the CDR3: TGTGCCAGCAGCTTGTCTGGCGGGACTTACAATGAGCAGTTCTTC. It is translated as CASSLSGGTYNEQFF.

The chain uses TRBV18 and TRBJ2-6, with no clear D. V lost 2 bases to trimming and J lost 8 bases, with 19 bases between them. Germline values: CDR1 KGHSH, CDR2 LQKENI. This CDR3 comprises 17 residues. Written as DNA, the CDR3 is TGTGCCAGCTCACCAACGGCCTCACCTTTGGAGTCCAACGTCCTGACTTTC. This encodes CASSPTASPLESNVLTF.

The chain employs TRBV9 and TRBJ2-7; 8 nucleotides align to TRBD2. The CDR3 sequence is 13 residues long. V lost 4 bases and J lost 6; bases outside the gene matches: 6. In germline, CDR1 is SGDLS, CDR2 YYNGEE. CDR3 protein: CASSFQRESEQYF. The CDR3 bases are TGTGCCAGCAGCTTTCAGCGGGAGTCCGAGCAGTACTTC.